This T cell receptor (beta chain) originates from a study of OX40 agonist ivuxolimab in advanced cancers. Across the whole study: Dose-escalation cases comprised hepatocellular carcinoma, melanoma, renal cell or head and neck cancer.

Researchers took blood at baseline, on cycle 4 day 1, and on cycle 7 day 1. Sequencing used immunoSEQ multiplex PCR; TCRdb keeps in-frame clones, though not all of them. The sample has 8,500 to 9,500 clones, around 70% seen once. CDR3 length: 14 amino acids. The germline gives CDR1 WNHNN, CDR2 SYGVQD (reference sequence). Trimming left V 0 bases short and J 0 bases short, with 4 bases between. With respect to this clone: The target antigen is unknown.

General study results and limits: People who partly responded at 0.1-3.0 mg/kg had some of the least clonal expansion seen.

This chain links TRBV10-1 with TRBJ2-3; D not resolved. The sequence was collected from an adult with an advanced solid tumor such as melanoma, head and neck, liver or kidney cancer. The sample was CD4+ or CD8+ T cells sorted from blood, taken in a trial of the OX40 agonist ivuxolimab. The CDR3 is CASSESWSTDTQYF. DNA of the CDR3: TGCGCCAGCAGTGAGTCTTGGAGCACAGATACGCAGTATTTT.